One and the same sample provided the 10 T cell receptor beta chains below, sequenced in a study of early T cells in non-severe SARS-CoV-2 infection. TCRdb recomputed calls from the 5' RACE reads with MiXCR, one row per CDR3 protein. The table includes over 45,000 distinct CDR3 sequences, roughly 16% detected once. Sequencing used whole blood, obtained at baseline. Receptor source: an adult who was a healthcare worker with PCR-confirmed SARS-CoV-2 infection or an uninfected control (not recorded which).

This clonotype was recorded a few times. V gene TRBV20-1 combines with J gene TRBJ1-2; D unclear. V lost 6 bases and J lost 0, with 14 bases in between. The CDR3 is made up of 14 amino acids. Germline V gene data show CDR1 as DFQATT and CDR2 as SNEGSKA (reference sequence). DNA for the CDR3: TGCAGTGCCCTCCTCCGGGCGACTAACTATGGCTACACCTTC. Translating it yields CSALLRATNYGYTF.

The chain is built from TRBV2 and TRBJ2-2, with D maybe TRBD2 (6 bases). Looked up from germline, CDR1 is SNHLY and CDR2 is FYNNEI. This CDR3 has 14 amino acids. The V gene lost 6 bases and the J gene lost 4 bases, with 12 bases spanning the gap. The CDR3 reads CASRINGGTGELFF. For the CDR3, the DNA is TGTGCCAGCAGAATTAACGGGGGCACCGGGGAGCTGTTTTTT. The full variable domain, with the rest looked up from reference TRBV2 and TRBJ2-2, is EPEVTQTPSHQVTQMGQEVILRCVPISNHLYFYWYRQILGQKVEFLVSFYNNEISEKSEIFDDQFSVERPDGSNFTLKIRSTKLEDSAMYFCASRINGGTGELFFGEGSRLTVL.

This clonotype was counted only a few times. V and J are TRBV5-6 and TRBJ2-7, with 12 bases lining up with TRBD2. The ends lost 0 bases at V and 0 bases at J; junction bases unmatched: 7. The germline V gene encodes CDR1 SGHDT and CDR2 YYEEEE. This CDR3 comprises 18 residues. As DNA, the CDR3 is TGTGCCAGCAGCTTGGCCCTTGCTAGCGGGGGGGACTCCTACGAGCAGTACTTC. This translates into CASSLALASGGDSYEQYF.

The rearrangement uses TRBV7-6 and TRBJ1-3; D perhaps matches TRBD1 (6 bases). Germline-derived CDR1 and CDR2 are SGHVS and FNYEAQ. V lost 3 bases and J lost 0, with 15 bases in between. CDR3 length: 17 residues. CDR3 loop: CASSLRAGESSGNTIYF. CDR3 DNA sequence: TGTGCCAGCAGCTTGAGGGCAGGGGAAAGCTCTGGAAACACCATATATTTT.

At least ten counts were recorded for this clonotype. The chain joins TRBV3-1 to TRBJ1-1; D is undetermined. Looked up from germline, CDR1 is LGHDT and CDR2 is YNNKEL (reference sequence). This CDR3 is 14 amino acids long. V dropped 0 bases and J dropped 1 base, with 6 bases sitting between them. The CDR3 DNA sequence: TGTGCCAGCAGCCAAGAACGCGGGAACACTGAAGCTTTCTTT. Its protein is CASSQERGNTEAFF.

V is TRBV20-1 and J is TRBJ2-1; D not resolved. From germline, CDR1 is DFQATT and CDR2 SNEGSKA (reference sequence). V was trimmed by 0 bases and J by 3 bases, leaving 12 bases between them. CDR3 length equals 15 residues. The CDR3 loop reads CSARDREDGYNEQFF. CDR3 sequence (DNA): TGCAGTGCTAGAGATCGAGAGGACGGCTACAATGAGCAGTTCTTC.

This clonotype has just a few counts. The gene calls are TRBV6-1 and TRBJ2-7, with TRBD1 matching over 9 bases. The CDR3 runs 13 residues. With V trimmed by 7 bases and J by 1 base, 2 bases remained unmatched. The V gene's germline CDR1 is MNHNS and CDR2 SASEGT. CDR3 DNA sequence: TGTGCCAGCATTGGACAGGGGTCCTACGAGCAGTACTTC. Translating gives CASIGQGSYEQYF.

There are many counts of this clonotype. V usage is TRBV6-1 and J usage is TRBJ1-4; no firm D call. Germline assignment: CDR1 MNHNS and CDR2 SASEGT. V shed 6 bases and J shed 5 bases, with 7 bases lying between them. The CDR3 contains 12 residues. The CDR3 here is CASSNRNEKLFF. CDR3 sequence (DNA): TGTGCCAGCAGCAACAGAAATGAAAAACTGTTTTTT.

This chain joins TRBV4-2 and TRBJ1-1; D uncertain. The CDR3 runs 13 residues. Germline V gene sequence: CDR1 LGHNA, CDR2 YNFKEQ. The V end was cut by 0 bases, the J end by 3 bases, with 5 bases between. The CDR3 coding sequence is TGTGCCAGCAGCCAAGATCGGGACACTGAAGCTTTCTTT. Encoded protein: CASSQDRDTEAFF.

This clonotype was seen a handful of times. The chain combines TRBV27 with TRBJ2-1; either TRBD1 or TRBD2 may fit D (7 bases each). The length of the CDR3 is 14 residues. V was pared by 5 bases and J by 4 bases, with 12 bases between. Germline CDR1 and CDR2: MNHEY and SMNVEV (reference sequence). CDR3 region: CASSRQGGYNEQFF. CDR3 nucleotides: TGTGCCAGCAGTAGGCAGGGGGGGTACAATGAGCAGTTCTTC.